This TCR beta chain was observed in a study of T-cell reconstitution after alpha-beta-depleted transplantation in children. Unique molecular identifiers featured in how the TCRbeta library was prepared. TCRdb re-called the PCR reads through MiXCR, storing one row per CDR3 protein. Here the sample spans about 250,000 distinct CDR3 sequences, more than 20% being singletons. Germline CDR1 is MDHEN and CDR2 is SYDVKM. The germline V and J ends were trimmed by 7 bases and 3 bases, with 10 bases remaining between them. CDR3 length: 12 residues. The V call is TRBV28, the J call TRBJ2-7, with D tentatively TRBD1 (6 bases). Sequenced material: PBMCs, mostly from graft donor cells, taken 360 days after TCRalphabeta/CD19-depleted stem cell transplant. This receptor was obtained from a female patient between 2 and 15 years old who had a stem cell transplant for congenital amegakaryocytic thrombocytopenia, so the T cells may come from the graft donor. The CDR3: CASTEGDYEQYF. DNA for the CDR3: TGTGCCAGCACCGAGGGGGACTACGAGCAGTACTTC.